Listed here are 27 T cell receptor beta chains from one sample, sequenced in a study of tumour-infiltrating T cells in Burkitt lymphoma. Sequencing was performed with immunoSEQ multiplex PCR; in TCRdb, only in-frame clones are kept and a portion is missing. This sample has more than 5,500 clones; around 9.1% occur once, and the top ten carry about 2.3%. Sequencing was carried out using tumor tissue. These receptors originate from a human donor with diffuse large B-cell lymphoma.

The chain recombines TRBV7-9 with TRBJ1-5; D is perhaps TRBD1 (6 bases). V was trimmed by 2 bases and J by 1 base, leaving 6 bases between them. The CDR3 is 14 residues long. Germline-derived CDR1 and CDR2 are SEHNR and FQNEAQ (reference sequence). CDR3: CASSLQGSNQPQHF. In DNA form, the CDR3 reads TGTGCCAGCAGCTTACAGGGGAGCAATCAGCCCCAGCATTTT.

The V and J genes are TRBV7-6 and TRBJ1-1; 9 nucleotides align to TRBD1. This CDR3 has 15 amino acids. Germline CDR1 reads SGHVS; CDR2 reads FNYEAQ. The J segment lost 3 bases and the V segment lost 3 bases, leaving 5 bases of the junction unmatched. The CDR3 bases are TGTGCCAGCAGCTTGACAGGGGGAGTCGACACTGAAGCTTTCTTT. This sequence encodes CASSLTGGVDTEAFF.

The chain joins TRBV25-1 to TRBJ1-6; a possible D gene is TRBD1 (6 bases). This CDR3 comprises 16 residues. CDR1 and CDR2 from the germline V gene are MGHDK and SYGVNS. V dropped 3 bases and J dropped 8 bases, with 17 bases sitting between them. DNA of the CDR3: TGTGCCAGCAGTGACCCCCAAGGGGGGGCATATTCACCCCTCCACTTT. Its protein product is CASSDPQGGAYSPLHF.

The genes are TRBV29-1 and TRBJ2-2; 7 positions agree with TRBD1. Losses at the gene ends were 4 bases for V and 1 base for J; bases not matched to a gene: 12. CDR1 is SQVTM and CDR2 is ANQGSEA in the germline V gene. This CDR3 spans 17 amino acids. CDR3 amino acids: CSVASGTVVRNTGELFF. The DNA for the CDR3 is TGCAGCGTTGCCTCCGGGACAGTCGTAAGGAACACCGGGGAGCTGTTTTTT.

This clone turned up a few times. V and J are TRBV10-3 and TRBJ1-6, with 8 positions matching TRBD1. Germline CDR1 reads ENHRY; CDR2 reads SYGVKD. Trimming at V came to 6 bases and at J to 10 bases, leaving 2 bases not matched to a gene. The CDR3 sequence is 12 residues long. CDR3: CAIRTGESPLHF. CDR3 nucleotides: TGTGCCATCAGGACAGGGGAGTCACCCCTCCACTTT.

V usage is TRBV7-6 and J usage is TRBJ2-3, with 9 bases that match TRBD2. The CDR3 spans 17 residues. The germline V gene encodes CDR1 SGHVS and CDR2 FNYEAQ. V was clipped by 3 bases and J by 6 bases; unmatched bases: 13. The CDR3 here is CASSLELAGDGVDTQYF. The CDR3 coding sequence is TGTGCCAGCAGCTTGGAACTAGCGGGCGACGGGGTGGATACGCAGTATTTT.

V usage is TRBV18 and J usage is TRBJ1-2, with D hard to call. CDR3 length: 14 residues. V dropped 2 bases and J dropped 4 bases, with 11 bases sitting between them. Germline V lookup: CDR1 KGHSH, CDR2 LQKENI. CDR3 residues: CASSPREQSYGYTF. The DNA of the CDR3 is TGTGCCAGCTCACCAAGAGAACAGTCCTATGGCTACACCTTC.

By its share, this clone is medium-sized. This chain links TRBV5-4 with TRBJ1-6; perhaps TRBD1 as D (5 bases). CDR1 is SGHNT, CDR2 YYREEE, per germline (reference sequence). With 1 base removed from V and 9 bases from J, the gap between germline ends came to 14 bases. This CDR3 comprises 15 residues. This CDR3 is CASSLFGAGGSPLHF. The CDR3, as DNA: TGTGCCAGCAGCTTGTTCGGGGCGGGGGGTTCACCCCTCCACTTT.

This clone has more than one count but fewer than ten. The J gene is TRBJ2-3, the V gene TRBV10-2; D is uncertain. From germline, CDR1 is WSHSY and CDR2 SAAADI. The CDR3 extends over 14 amino acids. Trimming cost V 6 bases and J 1 base, with 11 bases left between them. CDR3 residues: CASRMDPGTDTQYF. CDR3 DNA: TGCGCCAGCAGGATGGACCCCGGCACAGATACGCAGTATTTT.

V and J are TRBV5-4 and TRBJ1-1; D gene ambiguous. V dropped 0 bases and J dropped 0 bases, with 9 bases sitting between them. This CDR3 has 15 amino acids. From germline, CDR1 is SGHNT and CDR2 YYREEE (reference sequence). DNA for the CDR3: TGTGCCAGCAGCTTGGCCGGGATCATGAACACTGAAGCTTTCTTT. Amino acids: CASSLAGIMNTEAFF.

In nucleotides, the CDR3 is TGTGCCAGCAGCGCGATAAGCTGGGCGAACACCGGGGAGCTGTTTTTT. This gives the protein CASSAISWANTGELFF. The chain combines TRBV7-9 with TRBJ2-2; D is ambiguous. The CDR3 consists of 16 residues. Trimming took 5 bases from V and 0 from J, leaving 13 bases between them. Germline CDR1 and CDR2: SEHNR and FQNEAQ (reference sequence).

The chain is built from TRBV27 and TRBJ2-3; no definite D call. The ends were cut back, 5 bases at V and 1 base at J, with 7 bases in the middle. Germline CDR1 MNHEY, CDR2 SMNVEV (reference sequence). The CDR3 length is 13 residues. CDR3 nucleotide sequence: TGTGCCAGCAGTGAGATTGGCACAGATACGCAGTATTTT. This gives the protein CASSEIGTDTQYF.

The chain is built from TRBV6-1 and TRBJ1-2, with unresolved D. CDR1 and CDR2 from the germline V gene are MNHNS and SASEGT. V lost 2 bases to trimming and J lost 3 bases, with 7 bases between them. The CDR3 contains 13 residues. CDR3: CASSENQDYGYTF. As DNA, the CDR3 is TGTGCCAGCAGTGAAAATCAGGACTATGGCTACACCTTC.

This chain connects TRBV6-6 to TRBJ2-7; TRBD1 matches at 7 bases. The CDR3 has 13 amino acids. V lost 2 bases and J lost 6; bases outside the gene matches: 4. The germline CDR1 and CDR2 sequences are MNHNY and SVGAGI (reference sequence). DNA of the CDR3: TGTGCCAGCAGTTACGAGACAGGGCTCGAGCAGTACTTC. Translating gives CASSYETGLEQYF.

This clone has only a few counts. This rearrangement joins TRBV7-9 to TRBJ1-3; possibly TRBD1 for D (5 bases). The CDR3 runs 16 residues. CDR1 SEHNR and CDR2 FQNEAQ come from the germline V gene (reference sequence). Trimming left V 6 bases short and J 0 bases short, with 15 bases between. The DNA of the CDR3 is TGTGCCAGCAGTGACCTGGGACGAGGCTCTGGAAACACCATATATTTT. The encoded protein is CASSDLGRGSGNTIYF. Full variable domain (missing parts from reference TRBV7-9 and TRBJ1-3): DTGVSQNPRHKITKRGQNVTFRCDPISEHNRLYWYRQTLGQGPEFLTYFQNEAQLEKSRLLSDRFSAERPKGSFSTLEIQRTEQGDSAMYLCASSDLGRGSGNTIYFGEGSWLTVV.

The gene calls are TRBV28 and TRBJ2-6; D perhaps matches TRBD1 (6 bases). Trimming took 8 bases from V and 0 from J, leaving 11 bases between them. Germline lookup yields CDR1 MDHEN and CDR2 SYDVKM. The length of the CDR3 is 15 residues. CDR3 DNA sequence: TGTGCCAGCCAATTAGGGGGCTCTGGGGCCAACGTCCTGACTTTC. As protein: CASQLGGSGANVLTF.

This chain joins TRBV5-1 and TRBJ2-5, with 7 bases lining up with TRBD1. The V segment lost 0 bases and the J segment 5 bases; nucleotides outside the gene matches: 4. CDR1 and CDR2 from the germline V gene are SGHRS and YFSETQ. The CDR3 contains 14 residues. CDR3 loop: CASSLASTGETQYF. The CDR3 nucleotides are TGCGCCAGCAGCTTGGCTTCGACAGGGGAGACCCAGTACTTC.

The chain employs TRBV10-3 and TRBJ2-7; D is possibly TRBD1 (6 bases). Germline loops: CDR1 ENHRY, CDR2 SYGVKD. With 3 bases removed from V and 5 bases from J, the gap between germline ends came to 14 bases. The CDR3 length is 14 residues. The DNA of the CDR3 is TGTGCCATCAGTGAAGAGGGGGTGAGGCACGAGCAGTACTTC. Protein product: CAISEEGVRHEQYF.

The V gene is TRBV6-6, the J gene TRBJ2-5; D gene unclear. The CDR3 is 14 residues long. V was pared by 6 bases and J by 1 base, with 12 bases between. The germline V gene encodes CDR1 MNHNY and CDR2 SVGAGI (reference sequence). The DNA of the CDR3 is TGTGCCAGCAGCCACCTGACTCGCCAAGAGACCCAGTACTTC. This translates into CASSHLTRQETQYF.

The V call is TRBV19, the J call TRBJ2-1, with D perhaps matching TRBD1 (5 bases). The CDR3 loop spans 14 amino acids. Trimming took off 4 bases at V and 5 bases at J, with 12 bases between the two ends. CDR1 is LNHDA, CDR2 SQIVND, per germline (reference sequence). The CDR3 spells CASSRGDADNEQFF. CDR3 in DNA: TGTGCCAGTAGTAGGGGCGACGCTGACAATGAGCAGTTCTTC.

Only a few counts were recorded for this clone. J is TRBJ2-6 and V is TRBV9; weak D call: TRBD1 (6 bases). The CDR3 covers 16 residues. Per the germline V gene, CDR1 is SGDLS and CDR2 is YYNGEE. V was pared by 3 bases and J by 0 bases, with 10 bases between. For the CDR3, the DNA is TGTGCCAGCAGCGCGACAGGTGTCTCTGGGGCCAACGTCCTGACTTTC. Translating it yields CASSATGVSGANVLTF.

The chain employs TRBV5-6 and TRBJ2-5; 9 bases fit TRBD1. The CDR3 is 12 residues long. Germline CDR1 reads SGHDT; CDR2 reads YYEEEE. With 4 bases clipped from V and 14 bases from J, the junction kept 9 bases outside the gene matches. CDR3 amino acids: CASSLTGTGLYF. The DNA for the CDR3 is TGTGCCAGCAGCCTGACCGGGACAGGGTTATACTTC.

The V call is TRBV5-1, the J call TRBJ2-7, with a weak D call TRBD2 (5 bases). V was pared by 0 bases and J by 5 bases, with 9 bases between. Germline values: CDR1 SGHRS, CDR2 YFSETQ. The CDR3 is made up of 13 amino acids. CDR3 protein: CASSLVPGDEQYF. For the CDR3, the DNA is TGCGCCAGCAGCTTGGTACCCGGGGACGAGCAGTACTTC. Supplemented by reference TRBV5-1 and TRBJ2-7, the full variable domain reads KAGVTQTPRYLIKTRGQQVTLSCSPISGHRSVSWYQQTPGQGLQFLFEYFSETQRNKGNFPGRFSGRQFSNSRSEMNVSTLELGDSALYLCASSLVPGDEQYFGPGTRLTVT.

For the CDR3, the DNA is TGTGCCAGCAGCTTCCGCTCCGGCGATGAAAAACTGTTTTTT. Its protein product is CASSFRSGDEKLFF. This chain uses TRBV7-2 with TRBJ1-4; no definite D call. CDR1 is SGHTA, CDR2 FQGNSA, per germline. With 3 bases removed from V and 6 bases from J, the gap between germline ends came to 11 bases. This CDR3 is built from 14 residues.

The chain is built from TRBV5-1 and TRBJ2-7; TRBD1 agrees at 10 bases. Germline CDR1 is SGHRS and CDR2 is YFSETQ. Trimming removed 2 bases from V and 2 bases from J; junction bases left unmatched: 4. This CDR3 is built from 15 residues. DNA of the CDR3: TGCGCCAGCAGCTTCCAAGGGACAGGGGCCTACGAGCAGTACTTC. Translating it yields CASSFQGTGAYEQYF.

A remark on this clone: Other nucleotide sequences in the sample specify the same CDR3. V and J are TRBV2 and TRBJ1-2, with TRBD1 as a possible D gene (5 bases). The germline V gene has CDR1 SNHLY and CDR2 FYNNEI. V was trimmed by 5 bases and J by 4 bases, leaving 11 bases between them. CDR3 size: 13 residues. CDR3 sequence reads: CASSLTGVYGYTF. CDR3 nucleotides: TGTGCCAGCAGTCTTACAGGCGTCTATGGCTACACCTTC.

J is TRBJ1-2 and V is TRBV9; D is ambiguous. CDR1 SGDLS and CDR2 YYNGEE come from the germline V gene. Trimming cost V 0 bases and J 2 bases, with 5 bases left between them. This CDR3 spans 13 amino acids. The CDR3 loop reads CASSVEGNYGYTF. CDR3 nucleotide sequence: TGTGCCAGCAGCGTAGAGGGAAACTATGGCTACACCTTC.